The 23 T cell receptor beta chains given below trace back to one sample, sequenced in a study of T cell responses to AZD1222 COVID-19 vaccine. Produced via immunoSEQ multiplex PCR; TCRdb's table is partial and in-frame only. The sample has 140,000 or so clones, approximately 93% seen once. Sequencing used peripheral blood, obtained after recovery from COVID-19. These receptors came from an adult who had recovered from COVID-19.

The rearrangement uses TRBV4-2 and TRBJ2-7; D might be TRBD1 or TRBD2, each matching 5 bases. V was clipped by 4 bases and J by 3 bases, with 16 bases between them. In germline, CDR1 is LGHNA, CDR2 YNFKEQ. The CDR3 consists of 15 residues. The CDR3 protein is CASSRTGTGDYEQYF. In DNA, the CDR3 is TGTGCCAGCAGCCGAACCGGGACGGGCGACTACGAGCAGTACTTC.

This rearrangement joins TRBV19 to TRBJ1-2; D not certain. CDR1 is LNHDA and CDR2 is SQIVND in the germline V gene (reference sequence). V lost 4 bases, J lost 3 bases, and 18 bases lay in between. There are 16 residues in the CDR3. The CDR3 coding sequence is TGTGCCAGTAGTAGAATTATGGCAGGAAAAGACTATGGCTACACCTTC. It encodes CASSRIMAGKDYGYTF.

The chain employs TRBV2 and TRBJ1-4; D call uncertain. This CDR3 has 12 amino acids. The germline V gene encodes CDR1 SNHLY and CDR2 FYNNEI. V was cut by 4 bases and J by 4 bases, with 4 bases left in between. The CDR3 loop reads CASSANNEKLFF. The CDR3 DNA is TGTGCCAGCAGTGCCAATAATGAAAAACTGTTTTTT.

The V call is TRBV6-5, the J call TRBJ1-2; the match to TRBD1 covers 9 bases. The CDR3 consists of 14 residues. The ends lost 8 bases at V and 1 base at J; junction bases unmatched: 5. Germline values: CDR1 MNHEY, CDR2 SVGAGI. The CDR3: CASGGTGSNYGYTF. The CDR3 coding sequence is TGTGCCAGCGGGGGGACAGGGAGTAACTATGGCTACACCTTC.

The CDR3 sequence is CASSLGTEGPYEQYF. The CDR3 DNA reads as TGTGCCAGCAGCTTAGGAACAGAGGGTCCCTACGAGCAGTACTTC. The rearrangement links TRBV7-6 to TRBJ2-7; the D gene is possibly TRBD2 (5 bases). CDR1 is SGHVS, CDR2 FNYEAQ, per germline. The CDR3 consists of 15 residues. Trimming cost V 1 base and J 2 bases, with 12 bases left between them.

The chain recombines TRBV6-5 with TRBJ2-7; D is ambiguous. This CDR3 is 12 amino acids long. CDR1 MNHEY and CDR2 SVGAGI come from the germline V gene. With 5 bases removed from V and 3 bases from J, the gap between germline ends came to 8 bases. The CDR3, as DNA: TGTGCCAGCAGTCCCCCCAACTACGAGCAGTACTTC. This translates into CASSPPNYEQYF.

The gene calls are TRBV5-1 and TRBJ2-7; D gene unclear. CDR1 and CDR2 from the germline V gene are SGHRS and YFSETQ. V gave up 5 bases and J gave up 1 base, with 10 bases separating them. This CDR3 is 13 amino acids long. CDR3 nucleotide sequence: TGCGCCAGCAGTATTGAGCCTTCCTACGAGCAGTACTTC. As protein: CASSIEPSYEQYF.

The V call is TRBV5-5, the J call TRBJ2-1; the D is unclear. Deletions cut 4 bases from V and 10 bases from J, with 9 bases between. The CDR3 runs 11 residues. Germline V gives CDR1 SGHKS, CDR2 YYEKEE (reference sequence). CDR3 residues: CASSLEVEQFF. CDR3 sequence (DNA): TGTGCCAGCAGCCTAGAAGTCGAGCAGTTCTTC.

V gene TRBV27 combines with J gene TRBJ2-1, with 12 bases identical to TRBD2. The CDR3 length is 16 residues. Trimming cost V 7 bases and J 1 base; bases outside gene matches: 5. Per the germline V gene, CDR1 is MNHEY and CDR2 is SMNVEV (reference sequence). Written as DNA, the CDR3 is TGTGCCAGCACTCGACTAGCGGGAGAGTCCTACAATGAGCAGTTCTTC. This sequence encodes CASTRLAGESYNEQFF.

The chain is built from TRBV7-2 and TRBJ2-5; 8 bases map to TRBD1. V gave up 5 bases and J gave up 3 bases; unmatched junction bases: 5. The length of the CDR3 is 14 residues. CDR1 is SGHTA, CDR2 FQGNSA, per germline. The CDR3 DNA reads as TGTGCCAGCAGCCGTATGGGACAGGAAGAGACCCAGTACTTC. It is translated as CASSRMGQEETQYF.

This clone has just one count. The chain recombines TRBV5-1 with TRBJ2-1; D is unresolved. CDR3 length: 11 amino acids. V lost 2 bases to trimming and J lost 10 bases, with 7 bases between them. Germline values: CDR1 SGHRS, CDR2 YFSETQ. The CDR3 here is CASSFLGEQFF. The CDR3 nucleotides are TGCGCCAGCAGCTTCCTGGGCGAGCAGTTCTTC.

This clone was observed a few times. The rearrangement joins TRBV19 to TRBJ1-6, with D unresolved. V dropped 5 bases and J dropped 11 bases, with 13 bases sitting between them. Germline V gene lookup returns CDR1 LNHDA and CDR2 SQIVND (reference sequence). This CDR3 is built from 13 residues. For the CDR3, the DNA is TGTGCCAGTAGTCTTGCCACCGGGACACCCCTCCACTTT. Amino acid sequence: CASSLATGTPLHF.

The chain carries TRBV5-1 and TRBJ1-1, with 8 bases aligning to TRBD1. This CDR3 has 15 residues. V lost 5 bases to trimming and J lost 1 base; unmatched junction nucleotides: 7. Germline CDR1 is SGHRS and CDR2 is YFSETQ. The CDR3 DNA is TGCGCCAGCAGACCCGGGACAGGTGCGAACACTGAAGCTTTCTTT. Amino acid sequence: CASRPGTGANTEAFF. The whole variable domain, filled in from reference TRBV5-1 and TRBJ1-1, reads KAGVTQTPRYLIKTRGQQVTLSCSPISGHRSVSWYQQTPGQGLQFLFEYFSETQRNKGNFPGRFSGRQFSNSRSEMNVSTLELGDSALYLCASRPGTGANTEAFFGQGTRLTVV.

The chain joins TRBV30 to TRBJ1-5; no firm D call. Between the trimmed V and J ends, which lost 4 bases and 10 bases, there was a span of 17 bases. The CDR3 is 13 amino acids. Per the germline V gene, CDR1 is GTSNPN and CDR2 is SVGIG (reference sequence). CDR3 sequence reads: CAWTRTLGQPQHF. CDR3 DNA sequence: TGTGCCTGGACTAGGACCCTCGGCCAACCCCAGCATTTT.

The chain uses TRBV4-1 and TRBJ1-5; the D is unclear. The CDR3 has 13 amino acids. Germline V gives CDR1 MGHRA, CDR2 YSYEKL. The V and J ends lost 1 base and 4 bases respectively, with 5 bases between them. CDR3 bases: TGCGCCAGCAGCCAAGTCGGGAATCAGCCCCAGCATTTT. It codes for CASSQVGNQPQHF.

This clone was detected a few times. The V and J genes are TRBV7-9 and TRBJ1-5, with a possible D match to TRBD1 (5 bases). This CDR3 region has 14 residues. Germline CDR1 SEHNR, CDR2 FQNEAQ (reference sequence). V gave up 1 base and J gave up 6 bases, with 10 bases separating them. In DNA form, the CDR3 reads TGTGCCAGCAGCTTAGTAGGGGATCGTCAGCCCCAGCATTTT. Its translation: CASSLVGDRQPQHF.

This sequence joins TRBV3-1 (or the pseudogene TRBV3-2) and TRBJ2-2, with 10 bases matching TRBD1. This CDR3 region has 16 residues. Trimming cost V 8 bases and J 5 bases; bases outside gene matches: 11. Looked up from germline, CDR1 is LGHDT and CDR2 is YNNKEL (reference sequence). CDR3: CASGQAGTGETGELFF. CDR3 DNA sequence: TGTGCCAGCGGACAGGCCGGGACAGGGGAGACCGGGGAGCTGTTTTTT.

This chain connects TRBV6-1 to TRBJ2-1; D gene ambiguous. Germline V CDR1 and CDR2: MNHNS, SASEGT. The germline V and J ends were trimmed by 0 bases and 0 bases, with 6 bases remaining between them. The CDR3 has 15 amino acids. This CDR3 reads CASSEAFGSYNEQFF. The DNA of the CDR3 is TGTGCCAGCAGTGAAGCGTTCGGCTCCTACAATGAGCAGTTCTTC.

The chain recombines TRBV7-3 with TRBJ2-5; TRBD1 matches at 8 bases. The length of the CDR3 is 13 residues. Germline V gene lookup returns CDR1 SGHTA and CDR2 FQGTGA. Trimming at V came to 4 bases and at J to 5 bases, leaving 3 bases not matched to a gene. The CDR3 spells CASSSGQGETQYF. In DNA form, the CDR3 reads TGTGCCAGCAGCTCAGGACAGGGTGAGACCCAGTACTTC.

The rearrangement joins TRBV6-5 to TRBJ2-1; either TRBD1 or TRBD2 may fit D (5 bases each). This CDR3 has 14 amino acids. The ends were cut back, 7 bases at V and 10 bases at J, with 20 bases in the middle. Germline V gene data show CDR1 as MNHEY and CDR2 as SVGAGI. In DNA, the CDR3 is TGTGCCAGCACCCGAGGGACCCAGGCATCGGAGCAGTTCTTC. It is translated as CASTRGTQASEQFF.

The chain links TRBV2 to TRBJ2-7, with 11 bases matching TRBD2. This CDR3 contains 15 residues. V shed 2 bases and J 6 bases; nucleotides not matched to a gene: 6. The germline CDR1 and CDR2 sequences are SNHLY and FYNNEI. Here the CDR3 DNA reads TGTGCCAGCAGTGAAATAACTAGCGGGAGCGTCGAGCAGTACTTC. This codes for CASSEITSGSVEQYF.

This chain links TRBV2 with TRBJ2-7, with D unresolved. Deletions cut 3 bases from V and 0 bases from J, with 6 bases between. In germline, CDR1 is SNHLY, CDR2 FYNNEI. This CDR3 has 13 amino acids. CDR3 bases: TGTGCCAGCAGTGACGAGGTCTCCTACGAGCAGTACTTC. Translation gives CASSDEVSYEQYF.

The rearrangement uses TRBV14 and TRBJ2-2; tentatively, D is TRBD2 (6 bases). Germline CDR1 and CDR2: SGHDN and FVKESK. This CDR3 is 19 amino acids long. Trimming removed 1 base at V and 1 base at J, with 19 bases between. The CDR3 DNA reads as TGTGCCAGCAGCCAAGGACTAGGCCCTTCACCTATGAACACCGGGGAGCTGTTTTTT. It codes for CASSQGLGPSPMNTGELFF.